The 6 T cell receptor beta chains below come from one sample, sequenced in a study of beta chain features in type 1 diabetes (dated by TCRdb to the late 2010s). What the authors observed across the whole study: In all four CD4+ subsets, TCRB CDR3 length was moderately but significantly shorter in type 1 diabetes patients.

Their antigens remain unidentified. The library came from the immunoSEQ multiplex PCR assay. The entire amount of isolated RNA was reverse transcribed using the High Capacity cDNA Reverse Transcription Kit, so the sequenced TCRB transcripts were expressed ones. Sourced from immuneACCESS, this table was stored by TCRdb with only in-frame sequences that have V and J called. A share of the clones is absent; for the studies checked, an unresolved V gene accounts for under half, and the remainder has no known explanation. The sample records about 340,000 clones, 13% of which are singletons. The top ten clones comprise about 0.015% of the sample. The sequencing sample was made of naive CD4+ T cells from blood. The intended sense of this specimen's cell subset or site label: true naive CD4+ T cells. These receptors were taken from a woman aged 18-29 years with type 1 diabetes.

The CDR3 loop is CASSYRLAGAVDTQYF. CDR3 nucleotide sequence: TGCGCCAGCAGCTATCGACTAGCGGGAGCGGTAGATACGCAGTATTTT. The V and J genes are TRBV5-1 and TRBJ2-3; 12 bases fit TRBD2. Germline V gene data show CDR1 as SGHRS and CDR2 as YFSETQ. This CDR3 region has 16 residues. Trimming removed 3 bases from V and 5 bases from J; junction bases left unmatched: 7.

This CDR3 reads CASRTPSGHNEQFF. CDR3 sequence (DNA): TGTGCCAGCAGAACCCCTAGCGGCCACAATGAGCAGTTCTTC. The chain recombines TRBV28 with TRBJ2-1, with TRBD2 matching over 7 bases. The CDR3 spans 14 residues. The trim removed 6 bases at V and 5 bases at J, leaving 7 bases unmatched. Germline CDR1 and CDR2: MDHEN and SYDVKM.

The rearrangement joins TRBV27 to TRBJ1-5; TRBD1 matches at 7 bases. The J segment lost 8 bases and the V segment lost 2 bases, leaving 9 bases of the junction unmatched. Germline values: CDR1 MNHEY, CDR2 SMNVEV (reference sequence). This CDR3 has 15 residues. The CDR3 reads CASSLEPGGGKPQHF. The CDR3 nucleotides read TGTGCCAGCAGTTTAGAGCCAGGGGGAGGTAAGCCCCAGCATTTT.

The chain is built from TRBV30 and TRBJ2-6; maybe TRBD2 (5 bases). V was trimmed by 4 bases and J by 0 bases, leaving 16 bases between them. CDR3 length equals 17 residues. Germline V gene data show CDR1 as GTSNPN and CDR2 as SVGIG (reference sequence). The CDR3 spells CAWTLGRVSSGANVLTF. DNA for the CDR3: TGTGCCTGGACCCTAGGGAGAGTTTCCTCTGGGGCCAACGTCCTGACTTTC.

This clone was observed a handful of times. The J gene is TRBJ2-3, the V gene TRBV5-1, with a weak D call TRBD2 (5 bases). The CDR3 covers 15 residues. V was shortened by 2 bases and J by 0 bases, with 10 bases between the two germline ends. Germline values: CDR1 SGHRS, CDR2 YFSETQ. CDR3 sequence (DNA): TGCGCCAGCAGCTTAGCGGACTTTAGCACAGATACGCAGTATTTT. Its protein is CASSLADFSTDTQYF.

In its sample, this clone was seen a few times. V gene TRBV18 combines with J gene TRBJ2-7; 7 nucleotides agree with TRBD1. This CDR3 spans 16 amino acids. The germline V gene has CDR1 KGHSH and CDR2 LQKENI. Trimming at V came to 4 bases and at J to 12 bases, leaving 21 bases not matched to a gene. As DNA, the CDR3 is TGTGCCAGCTCACTAACTAACCTCGGACAGGCTGGTGCTTTGTACGTC. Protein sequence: CASSLTNLGQAGALYV.